The clone carrying this TCR beta chain was seen more than once but under ten times. Since all of the isolated RNA was reverse transcribed, expressed TCRB transcripts were what got sequenced. Method: immunoSEQ multiplex PCR; TCRdb's copy keeps in-frame clones and lacks some. The data show around 290,000 clones, roughly 8% seen once. Each of the sorted populations had a purity greater than 95%. Germline values: CDR1 SGHNT, CDR2 YYREEE (reference sequence). The ends were cut back, 4 bases at V and 1 base at J, with 8 bases in the middle. This CDR3 is 14 amino acids long. The data belong to a study of beta chain features in type 1 diabetes.

V and J are TRBV5-4 and TRBJ2-2; no clear D gene. Sequencing was carried out using central memory CD4+ T cells from blood. The clonotype comes from a woman aged 18 to 35 in good health. CDR3 in DNA: TGTGCCAGCAGCAGTGAGAAGAACACCGGGGAGCTGTTTTTT. Protein sequence: CASSSEKNTGELFF.